These 11 T cell receptor beta chains originate from one sample sequenced in a study of kidney transplant recipient with SARS-CoV-2 infection listed by TCRdb under 2021. What this sample's time point label stands for: pre-pandemic baseline sample and day 111 after first positive SARS-CoV-2 test. TCRdb records Illumina MiSeq as the sequencer. TCRdb reanalyzed the raw reads on its own, using fastp at Q25 for trimming and MiXCR for clone calling, and kept in-frame beta chains. Here each entry gathers all rows of one CDR3 protein and keeps the most common genes and DNA. In all, the sample holds 200,000 to 300,000 distinct CDR3 sequences, and around 30% of those were seen once. The ten largest clones take up 6% to 8.5% of the sample. Sequencing used a blood sample, obtained at baseline and on approximately day 120 from a kidney transplant recipient. These TCRs come from a male patient aged 25-45 years who had COVID-19 and was a kidney transplant recipient. In patients who had a transplant, some T cells may come from the graft donor.

V gene TRBV6-5 combines with J gene TRBJ2-1; D is perhaps TRBD1 or TRBD2 (5 bases each). CDR1 is MNHEY, CDR2 SVGAGI, per germline. This CDR3 comprises 16 residues. Trimming left V 5 bases short and J 8 bases short, with 22 bases between. In DNA, the CDR3 is TGTGCCAGCAGTGAGGGACCCTCGACTGGCCTCGATGAGCAGTTCTTC. Amino acid sequence: CASSEGPSTGLDEQFF.

In this sample, this clonotype turned up many times. This chain joins TRBV20-1 and TRBJ2-7; 7 positions match TRBD2. The CDR3 runs to 18 residues. Per the germline V gene, CDR1 is DFQATT and CDR2 is SNEGSKA (reference sequence). With V trimmed by 6 bases and J by 2 bases, 22 bases remained unmatched. The CDR3 coding sequence is TGCAGTGCGGGGAGCCCCTTTGGAGGGAGGGGAGACACCTACGAGCAGTACTTC. Protein product: CSAGSPFGGRGDTYEQYF.

This clonotype has a handful of counts. The chain uses TRBV3-1 and TRBJ1-2; D is undetermined. CDR1 and CDR2 (germline): LGHDT, YNNKEL (reference sequence). Trimming stripped 5 bases from V and 4 bases from J, with 23 bases between. This CDR3 comprises 17 residues. The chain's CDR3 is CASSVVYTLRKTYGYTF. CDR3 bases: TGTGCCAGCAGCGTCGTGTACACCCTTCGAAAGACCTATGGCTACACCTTC.

In its sample, this clonotype was seen many times. CDR3 residues: CASSPHLDTSEAFF. The CDR3 coding sequence is TGTGCCAGCAGTCCCCACCTGGACACTTCCGAAGCTTTCTTT. J is TRBJ1-1 and V is TRBV28, with D tentatively TRBD1 (5 bases). Trimming took off 5 bases at V and 8 bases at J, with 18 bases between the two ends. The V gene's germline CDR1 is MDHEN and CDR2 SYDVKM. The CDR3 has 14 residues.

This clonotype was recorded many times. This rearrangement joins TRBV5-1 to TRBJ2-7; a weak D match, TRBD2 (6 bases). Germline CDR1 reads SGHRS; CDR2 reads YFSETQ. This CDR3 is 15 amino acids long. The germline V and J ends were trimmed by 0 bases and 5 bases, with 15 bases remaining between them. CDR3 region: CASSLAPGGANEQYF. For the CDR3, the DNA is TGCGCCAGCAGCTTGGCCCCCGGCGGGGCTAACGAGCAGTACTTC.

The table lists this clonotype with a few counts. The rearrangement uses TRBV20-1 and TRBJ2-1; D uncertain. From germline, CDR1 is DFQATT and CDR2 SNEGSKA (reference sequence). The V end was cut by 3 bases, the J end by 3 bases, with 6 bases between. This CDR3 spans 12 amino acids. DNA of the CDR3: TGCAGTGCTAGCTCCAACTACAATGAGCAGTTCTTC. Translating gives CSASSNYNEQFF.

This clonotype was detected many times. The chain couples TRBV4-2 to TRBJ1-2; D ambiguous. Germline CDR1 is LGHNA and CDR2 is YNFKEQ. V lost 1 base and J 8 bases, leaving 11 bases between the germline ends. This CDR3 spans 13 amino acids. CDR3 bases: TGTGCCAGCAGCCAAGGGGGAGCGCGGGGCTACACCTTC. Its translation is CASSQGGARGYTF.

Remarks on this clonotype: This may be a read error, as it is one base from a much larger clone. V usage is TRBV5-4 and J usage is TRBJ1-2; D gene unclear. Germline loops: CDR1 SGHNT, CDR2 YYREEE (reference sequence). CDR3 length equals 16 residues. The ends were cut back, 10 bases at V and 4 bases at J, with 26 bases in the middle. The CDR3 region has the DNA TGTGCCGGCGTGGCAGGCGTACCAGGAAAGACCTATGGCTACACCTTC. Its translation: CAGVAGVPGKTYGYTF. The full variable domain, rest sourced from reference TRBV5-4 and TRBJ1-2, is ETGVTQSPTHLIKTRGQQVTLRCSSQSGHNTVSWYQQALGQGPQFIFQYYREEENGRGNFPPRFSGLQFPNYSSELNVNALELDDSALYLCAGVAGVPGKTYGYTFGSGTRLTVV.

This clonotype has ten or more counts. This sequence joins TRBV5-6 and TRBJ2-1; D is possibly TRBD1 or TRBD2 (5 bases each). The CDR3 covers 15 residues. From germline, CDR1 is SGHDT and CDR2 YYEEEE. Trimming pared 2 bases from V and 0 bases from J, leaving 9 bases between. Here the CDR3 reads CASSFGASSYNEQFF. CDR3 nucleotide sequence: TGTGCCAGCAGCTTCGGGGCAAGCTCCTACAATGAGCAGTTCTTC.

As to this clonotype: Possible read error: a much larger clone is one base away. Written as DNA, the CDR3 is TGTGCCAGCAGCACGGGACTAGCGGGAGACTACGAGCAGTACTTC. It encodes CASSTGLAGDYEQYF. This sequence joins TRBV7-2 and TRBJ2-7, with 14 bases identical to TRBD2. The CDR3 runs 15 residues. Germline V gives CDR1 SGHTA, CDR2 FQGNSA. V shed 5 bases and J 3 bases; nucleotides not matched to a gene: 3.

Many counts were recorded for this clonotype. V gene TRBV6-2 or TRBV6-3 combines with J gene TRBJ1-1; possible D gene TRBD1, 5 bases. Germline V gene sequence: CDR1 MNHEY, CDR2 SVGEGT. The CDR3 runs to 15 residues. Trimming removed 2 bases from V and 1 base from J, with 11 bases in between. CDR3 loop: CASSYSRAWNTEAFF. Written as DNA, the CDR3 is TGTGCCAGCAGTTACAGCAGGGCATGGAACACTGAAGCTTTCTTT.